The clone carrying this TCR beta chain was counted ten times or more. The record originates from a study of T cells in Graves' hyperthyroidism and ophthalmopathy. Amplified regions were TCR beta CDR3 sequences from RNA transcripts. Using the HTBI primer set, a first-round RT-PCR was run on the TCR CDR3. Each CDR3 protein is one row after TCRdb ran MiXCR on the multiplex PCR reads. Of roughly 500,000 distinct CDR3 sequences detected, around 46% appear once; the ten largest clones hold about 20%. Germline lookup yields CDR1 SEHNR and CDR2 FQNEAQ (reference sequence). This CDR3 region has 15 residues. Trimming cost V 5 bases and J 5 bases, with 15 bases left between them.

This receptor was obtained from an adult woman with Graves' disease, either hyperthyroidism or ophthalmopathy (not recorded which). The V call is TRBV7-9, the J call TRBJ1-4; weak D call: TRBD1 (6 bases). The sequenced sample was peripheral blood or thyroid tissue (not recorded which). The CDR3 coding sequence is TGTGCCAGCAGCATGAAACAGGGACCCAATGAAAAACTGTTTTTT. This codes for CASSMKQGPNEKLFF.